The rows below give T cell receptor beta chains drawn from one sample of a study of control samples from healthy donors and cancer patients. The repertoire was sequenced with immunoSEQ multiplex PCR; TCRdb's copy has only in-frame clones and lacks some. The sample records 150,000 to 200,000 clones, roughly nine tenths being singletons. Material: blood. The receptors shown here come from a woman between 25 and 40 years old in good health. The CDR3 runs from the conserved cysteine through the conserved F or W. Fields, in order: D gene, J gene, V gene, clone size, CDR3 DNA, CDR3 protein. D genes are given only for firm matches. Part of the rows lack a size; the others show once, few, many or a class for expanded clones.

d_call: TRBD2; j_call: TRBJ2-1; v_call: TRBV28; clone_size: -; cdr3_nt: TGTGCCAGCAGTCTAGTCGGAACCGGGACTAGCGGGAGGGCCTGGTCCTACAATGAGCAGTTCTTC; cdr3_aa: CASSLVGTGTSGRAWSYNEQFF
d_call: -; j_call: TRBJ1-5; v_call: TRBV27; clone_size: -; cdr3_nt: TGTGCCAGCAGTGACCAGGGATATAGCAATCAGCCCCAGCATTTT; cdr3_aa: CASSDQGYSNQPQHF
d_call: -; j_call: TRBJ2-7; v_call: TRBV6-5; clone_size: -; cdr3_nt: TGTGCCAGCAGTTTGTTCCGTAGTGACGAGCAGTACTTC; cdr3_aa: CASSLFRSDEQYF
d_call: TRBD1; j_call: TRBJ2-1; v_call: TRBV9; clone_size: -; cdr3_nt: TGTGCCAGCAGCGGTCCGACAGGGGGCTACGAGCAGTTCTTC; cdr3_aa: CASSGPTGGYEQFF
d_call: TRBD1; j_call: TRBJ2-7; v_call: TRBV5-6; clone_size: -; cdr3_nt: TGTGCCAGCAGCTTTTACAGGGGGCCCACCTACGAGCAGTACTTC; cdr3_aa: CASSFYRGPTYEQYF
d_call: -; j_call: TRBJ2-5; v_call: TRBV24-1; clone_size: -; cdr3_nt: TGTGCCACCAGTGATTTACAGTACTTC; cdr3_aa: CATSDLQYF
d_call: -; j_call: TRBJ2-7; v_call: TRBV9; clone_size: once; cdr3_nt: TGTGCCAGCAGCACAGGCTACGAGCAGTACTTC; cdr3_aa: CASSTGYEQYF
d_call: TRBD1; j_call: TRBJ2-7; v_call: TRBV2; clone_size: -; cdr3_nt: TGTGCCAGCAGTACAGGGGACGAGCAGTACTTC; cdr3_aa: CASSTGDEQYF
d_call: -; j_call: TRBJ2-3; v_call: TRBV7-2; clone_size: -; cdr3_nt: TGTGCCAGCAGCTTGAGGGGGGTTAGAGATACGCAGTATTTT; cdr3_aa: CASSLRGVRDTQYF
d_call: -; j_call: TRBJ2-1; v_call: TRBV6-5; clone_size: -; cdr3_nt: TGTGCCAGCAGAGGGACTTTTTCCTACAATGAGCAGTTCTTC; cdr3_aa: CASRGTFSYNEQFF
d_call: -; j_call: TRBJ2-5; v_call: TRBV6-5; clone_size: -; cdr3_nt: TGTGCCAGCAGTTACGTTCTCCAAGAGACCCAGTACTTC; cdr3_aa: CASSYVLQETQYF
d_call: -; j_call: TRBJ2-1; v_call: TRBV27; clone_size: once; cdr3_nt: TGTGCCAGCAGTTTCGATGGGTCGGGTAATGAGCAGTTCTTC; cdr3_aa: CASSFDGSGNEQFF
d_call: -; j_call: TRBJ1-4; v_call: TRBV29-1; clone_size: -; cdr3_nt: TGCAGCGCCCTGGGCGCCGGAATTGAAAAACTGTTTTTT; cdr3_aa: CSALGAGIEKLFF
d_call: TRBD1; j_call: TRBJ1-3; v_call: TRBV28; clone_size: -; cdr3_nt: TGTGCCAGCAGCGGGACAGGCGCCACCATATATTTT; cdr3_aa: CASSGTGATIYF
d_call: -; j_call: TRBJ1-4; v_call: TRBV10-3; clone_size: -; cdr3_nt: TGTGCCATCAGTGAGACGGGGGGTAAGGAAAAACTGTTTTTT; cdr3_aa: CAISETGGKEKLFF
d_call: TRBD2; j_call: TRBJ2-1; v_call: TRBV19; clone_size: once; cdr3_nt: TGTGCCAGTAGTATCTCAACTAGCGATGAGCAGTTCTTC; cdr3_aa: CASSISTSDEQFF
d_call: -; j_call: TRBJ1-2; v_call: TRBV6-6; clone_size: -; cdr3_nt: TGTGCCAGCAGTTACCTGCGGCAGGAGAGCTATGGCTACACCTTC; cdr3_aa: CASSYLRQESYGYTF
d_call: -; j_call: TRBJ2-7; v_call: TRBV29-1; clone_size: -; cdr3_nt: TGCAGCGTCAACAGGGTAGAGAACTCCTACGAGCAGTACTTC; cdr3_aa: CSVNRVENSYEQYF
d_call: TRBD1; j_call: TRBJ2-5; v_call: TRBV6-6; clone_size: once; cdr3_nt: TGTGCCAGCATACCGGGACAGGGCTGGGAGACCCAGTACTTC; cdr3_aa: CASIPGQGWETQYF
d_call: TRBD2; j_call: TRBJ2-7; v_call: TRBV15; clone_size: once; cdr3_nt: TGTGCCACCGGGCAGCGACTAGCGGGGGGGGACTCCTACGAGCAGTACTTC; cdr3_aa: CATGQRLAGGDSYEQYF
d_call: -; j_call: TRBJ1-2; v_call: TRBV5-1; clone_size: -; cdr3_nt: TGCGCCAGCAGCTTGAGTGCAGGAAACTATGGCTACACCTTC; cdr3_aa: CASSLSAGNYGYTF
d_call: -; j_call: TRBJ2-3; v_call: TRBV5-4; clone_size: -; cdr3_nt: TGTGCCAGCAGCGGGGGGACTGGGCATATCACAGATACGCAGTATTTT; cdr3_aa: CASSGGTGHITDTQYF
d_call: TRBD2; j_call: TRBJ2-1; v_call: TRBV30; clone_size: once; cdr3_nt: TGTGCCTGCCGAAGGGGACTAGCGGGAGTTAGTGAGCAGTTCTTC; cdr3_aa: CACRRGLAGVSEQFF
d_call: -; j_call: TRBJ2-7; v_call: TRBV4-1; clone_size: -; cdr3_nt: TGCGCCAGCGGAACGTACGAGCAGTACTTC; cdr3_aa: CASGTYEQYF
d_call: -; j_call: TRBJ1-2; v_call: TRBV5-4; clone_size: -; cdr3_nt: TGTGCCAGCAGCTTGTATCAGGGTCGGGGCTACACCTTC; cdr3_aa: CASSLYQGRGYTF
d_call: TRBD1; j_call: TRBJ1-4; v_call: TRBV5-6; clone_size: -; cdr3_nt: TGTGCCAGCAGCCCGAGACAGGGGGAAAAACTGTTTTTT; cdr3_aa: CASSPRQGEKLFF
d_call: -; j_call: TRBJ1-5; v_call: TRBV27; clone_size: -; cdr3_nt: TGTGCCAGCAGTTTGGCGGGGGGGCCCCAGCATTTT; cdr3_aa: CASSLAGGPQHF
d_call: -; j_call: TRBJ2-5; v_call: TRBV12-3/TRBV12-4; clone_size: -; cdr3_nt: TGTGCCAGCAGTTTATTGCGGCAAGAGACCCAGTACTTC; cdr3_aa: CASSLLRQETQYF
d_call: TRBD1; j_call: TRBJ1-1; v_call: TRBV3-1/TRBV3-2; clone_size: -; cdr3_nt: TGTGCCAGCAGCTGGACAGGGGGGACTGAAGCTTTCTTT; cdr3_aa: CASSWTGGTEAFF
d_call: -; j_call: TRBJ2-7; v_call: TRBV6-2/TRBV6-3; clone_size: -; cdr3_nt: TGTGCCAGCGGCCCCCTTTATGAATCCTACGAGCAGTACTTC; cdr3_aa: CASGPLYESYEQYF
d_call: -; j_call: TRBJ2-1; v_call: TRBV10-3; clone_size: -; cdr3_nt: TGTGCCATCAAACCCGGAGGTGGGGACAATGAGCAGTTCTTC; cdr3_aa: CAIKPGGGDNEQFF
d_call: -; j_call: TRBJ1-2; v_call: TRBV14; clone_size: -; cdr3_nt: TGTGCCAGCAGCCAAGGAGTCATCGGAGTAGGAGGCTACACCTTC; cdr3_aa: CASSQGVIGVGGYTF
d_call: -; j_call: TRBJ2-5; v_call: TRBV28; clone_size: -; cdr3_nt: TGTGCCAGCAGCCTTCGGACAGATAACCAAGAGACCCAGTACTTC; cdr3_aa: CASSLRTDNQETQYF
d_call: -; j_call: TRBJ1-2; v_call: TRBV4-1; clone_size: -; cdr3_nt: TGCGCCAGCAGCCACTCTAGAGGCTACACCTTC; cdr3_aa: CASSHSRGYTF
d_call: -; j_call: TRBJ2-7; v_call: TRBV2; clone_size: -; cdr3_nt: TGTGCCAGCCTCGGACAGGGCGGGACTAGCAACTCCGAGCAGTACTTC; cdr3_aa: CASLGQGGTSNSEQYF
d_call: -; j_call: TRBJ2-7; v_call: TRBV27; clone_size: -; cdr3_nt: TGTGCCAGCAGTTTGACTGTCTCCTACGAGCAGTACTTC; cdr3_aa: CASSLTVSYEQYF
d_call: -; j_call: TRBJ2-2; v_call: TRBV7-6; clone_size: -; cdr3_nt: TGTGCCGGAGGGGGAACGGGACACCTTAACACCGGGGAGCTGTTTTTT; cdr3_aa: CAGGGTGHLNTGELFF
d_call: TRBD2; j_call: TRBJ2-3; v_call: TRBV5-4; clone_size: -; cdr3_nt: TGTGCCACTCTAGCGGGAGGGCCCGCAGATACGCAGTATTTT; cdr3_aa: CATLAGGPADTQYF
d_call: TRBD1; j_call: TRBJ2-1; v_call: TRBV4-1; clone_size: -; cdr3_nt: TGCGCCAGCAGCCGGGAGGGGACAGGGACTCTCTTAGGCTCCTACAATGAGCAGTTCTTC; cdr3_aa: CASSREGTGTLLGSYNEQFF
d_call: -; j_call: TRBJ2-1; v_call: TRBV28; clone_size: -; cdr3_nt: TGTGCCAGCAGTCCCTCTGGGGGCTCGGGCTACAATGAGCAGTTCTTC; cdr3_aa: CASSPSGGSGYNEQFF
d_call: -; j_call: TRBJ1-4; v_call: TRBV2; clone_size: -; cdr3_nt: TGTGCCAGTAGGGGTTCCGCAACTAATGAAAAACTGTTTTTT; cdr3_aa: CASRGSATNEKLFF
d_call: -; j_call: TRBJ1-6; v_call: TRBV9; clone_size: -; cdr3_nt: TGTGCCAGCAGCACCCGGAAGGACTCACCCCTCCACTTT; cdr3_aa: CASSTRKDSPLHF
d_call: -; j_call: TRBJ2-7; v_call: TRBV7-9; clone_size: -; cdr3_nt: TGTGCCAGCAGTTCCCGATCTTACGAGCAGTACTTC; cdr3_aa: CASSSRSYEQYF
d_call: -; j_call: TRBJ1-6; v_call: TRBV28; clone_size: -; cdr3_nt: TGTGCCAGCACCACAGGGTTCGGGACACCCCTCCACTTT; cdr3_aa: CASTTGFGTPLHF
d_call: -; j_call: TRBJ1-5; v_call: TRBV6-5; clone_size: -; cdr3_nt: TGTGCCAGCACTCGGTCTGACAGCTTCAATCAGCCCCAGCATTTT; cdr3_aa: CASTRSDSFNQPQHF
d_call: -; j_call: TRBJ1-3; v_call: TRBV7-9; clone_size: -; cdr3_nt: TGTGCCAGCAGCTTAGGGCAGGGAACCGGAAACACCATATATTTT; cdr3_aa: CASSLGQGTGNTIYF
d_call: -; j_call: TRBJ2-5; v_call: TRBV4-3; clone_size: -; cdr3_nt: TGCGCCAGCAGCCTCCACGCGAAAGAGACCCAGTACTTC; cdr3_aa: CASSLHAKETQYF
d_call: TRBD1; j_call: TRBJ1-1; v_call: TRBV6-6; clone_size: -; cdr3_nt: TGTGCCAGCAGTCGACAGGGGGCTGAAGCTTTCTTT; cdr3_aa: CASSRQGAEAFF
d_call: -; j_call: TRBJ2-2; v_call: TRBV24-1; clone_size: -; cdr3_nt: TGTGCCACCAGTGATATGGCGGGGATGAACACCGGGGAGCTGTTTTTT; cdr3_aa: CATSDMAGMNTGELFF
d_call: -; j_call: TRBJ1-2; v_call: TRBV11-2; clone_size: -; cdr3_nt: TGTGCCAGCAGCTTAGGGACAGCTAACTATGGCTACACCTTC; cdr3_aa: CASSLGTANYGYTF
d_call: -; j_call: TRBJ1-2; v_call: TRBV10-1; clone_size: -; cdr3_nt: TGCGCCAGCAGCAGGAGTGCTAACTATGGCTACACCTTC; cdr3_aa: CASSRSANYGYTF